Presented here are 21 T cell receptor beta chains from one specimen sequenced in a study of T cell responses to AZD1222 COVID-19 vaccine. Data came from immunoSEQ multiplex PCR; TCRdb stores just in-frame clones and leaves some out. The table shows about 100,000 clones, with over 80% occurring only once. The input for sequencing was peripheral blood, taken 28 days after the second AZD1222 dose. The receptors shown here come from an adult who received the AZD1222 COVID-19 vaccine.

This clone was seen a handful of times. The V call is TRBV3-1 (or the pseudogene TRBV3-2), the J call TRBJ2-3, with TRBD1 as a possible D gene (6 bases). The CDR3 is made up of 13 amino acids. CDR1 and CDR2 (germline): LGHDT, YNNKEL (reference sequence). Trimming cost V 2 bases and J 4 bases, with 7 bases left between them. CDR3 DNA sequence: TGTGCCAGCAGCCAAACAGGGTCAGATACGCAGTATTTT. Its translation: CASSQTGSDTQYF.

This chain links TRBV5-1 with TRBJ1-2; 9 nucleotides align to TRBD1. Germline values: CDR1 SGHRS, CDR2 YFSETQ. Unmatched junction bases numbered 3, after V lost 3 bases and J lost 3 bases. This CDR3 is built from 14 residues. The chain's CDR3 is CASSSRTGDYGYTF. The CDR3 DNA is TGCGCCAGCAGCTCACGGACAGGGGACTATGGCTACACCTTC.

Only one count was recorded for this clone. The chain joins TRBV9 to TRBJ2-7; a possible D gene is TRBD2 (6 bases). V was pared by 0 bases and J by 4 bases, with 11 bases between. CDR3 length equals 14 residues. Germline V gives CDR1 SGDLS, CDR2 YYNGEE. The CDR3 bases are TGTGCCAGCAGCGTAGGGGGGGATGGGTACGAGCAGTACTTC. Amino acids: CASSVGGDGYEQYF.

The genes are TRBV4-1 and TRBJ2-1; no clear D gene. Per the germline V gene, CDR1 is MGHRA and CDR2 is YSYEKL. The ends were cut back, 1 base at V and 10 bases at J, with 5 bases in the middle. The CDR3 loop spans 11 amino acids. CDR3 protein: CASSQGREQFF. CDR3 DNA: TGCGCCAGCAGCCAAGGGCGGGAGCAGTTCTTC.

This sequence joins TRBV11-2 and TRBJ1-1, with D possibly being TRBD1 (6 bases). The CDR3 spans 14 residues. Germline V gene data show CDR1 as SGHAT and CDR2 as FQNNGV. V lost 6 bases to trimming and J lost 7 bases, with 18 bases between them. In DNA form, the CDR3 reads TGTGCCAGCAGTCGTTGGACAGAAAACCTTGAAGCTTTCTTT. It specifies CASSRWTENLEAFF.

The CDR3, as DNA: TGTGCCAGCAGGGGGACAGGGGGAAGCGGCTACACCTTC. The encoded protein is CASRGTGGSGYTF. The chain combines TRBV6-5 with TRBJ1-2, with 11 nucleotides matching TRBD1. The CDR3 is made up of 13 amino acids. After removal of 6 bases from V and 8 bases from J, the junction contained 5 bases not matched to a gene. The germline CDR1 and CDR2 sequences are MNHEY and SVGAGI.

The genes are TRBV5-6 and TRBJ2-7, with 8 bases identical to TRBD1. V was pared by 0 bases and J by 5 bases, with 7 bases of the junction left unmatched. Looked up from germline, CDR1 is SGHDT and CDR2 is YYEEEE. The CDR3 length is 15 residues. Here the CDR3 DNA reads TGTGCCAGCAGCTTGGGGACAGGGCTCGTCCACGAGCAGTACTTC. Its translation: CASSLGTGLVHEQYF.

The V call is TRBV28, the J call TRBJ1-4; a weak D match, TRBD1 (5 bases). Germline loops: CDR1 MDHEN, CDR2 SYDVKM. Trimming took 5 bases from V and 6 from J, leaving 16 bases between them. CDR3 length: 15 residues. DNA of the CDR3: TGTGCCAGCAGTCCATGGTCCGGGGGGGATGAAAAACTGTTTTTT. Its protein is CASSPWSGGDEKLFF.

V gene TRBV5-1 combines with J gene TRBJ1-5, with TRBD1 matching over 9 bases. Trimming cost V 3 bases and J 4 bases; bases outside gene matches: 2. The germline gives CDR1 SGHRS, CDR2 YFSETQ. The CDR3 extends over 14 amino acids. CDR3 sequence (DNA): TGCGCCAGCAGCTCCGGGACAGGGAATCAGCCCCAGCATTTT. Residues: CASSSGTGNQPQHF.

The rearrangement uses TRBV4-1 and TRBJ1-1, with TRBD1 matching over 7 bases. The CDR3 has 16 residues. The germline gives CDR1 MGHRA, CDR2 YSYEKL. V gave up 1 base and J gave up 0 bases; unmatched junction bases: 5. This chain's CDR3 is CASSQGPTGMNTEAFF. CDR3 DNA: TGCGCCAGCAGCCAAGGCCCGACAGGGATGAACACTGAAGCTTTCTTT.

The J gene is TRBJ2-7, the V gene TRBV6-5, with 9 bases identical to TRBD2. CDR1 and CDR2 (germline): MNHEY, SVGAGI. This CDR3 spans 15 amino acids. V dropped 6 bases and J dropped 7; count of bases not matched to a gene: 13. The CDR3 spells CASSRDGTSWKEQYF. CDR3 nucleotide sequence: TGTGCCAGCAGCCGCGATGGGACTAGCTGGAAGGAGCAGTACTTC.

This chain connects TRBV18 to TRBJ1-2, with 7 bases that match TRBD1. Per germline, CDR1 KGHSH and CDR2 LQKENI. Trimming removed 4 bases from V and 6 bases from J; junction bases left unmatched: 5. The CDR3 totals 13 residues. The CDR3 DNA reads as TGTGCCAGCTCACGAGAGGGGGCGAATGGCTACACCTTC. Its translation is CASSREGANGYTF.

The rearrangement links TRBV13 to TRBJ1-5, with TRBD1 matching 9 bases. The trim removed 4 bases at V and 2 bases at J, leaving 3 bases unmatched. The CDR3 contains 15 residues. CDR1 and CDR2 (germline): PRHDT, FYEKMQ (reference sequence). CDR3: CASSSRTGGNQPQHF. In DNA, the CDR3 is TGTGCCAGCAGCTCCAGGACAGGGGGCAATCAGCCCCAGCATTTT.

J is TRBJ1-2 and V is TRBV7-9; 7 bases agree with TRBD1. Germline V gene sequence: CDR1 SEHNR, CDR2 FQNEAQ (reference sequence). With V trimmed by 5 bases and J by 6 bases, 9 bases remained unmatched. The CDR3 contains 14 residues. CDR3 in amino acids: CASSPRGGGHGYTF. CDR3 coding DNA: TGTGCCAGCAGCCCAAGGGGAGGGGGCCATGGCTACACCTTC.

The chain has TRBV5-1 and TRBJ1-1, with TRBD1 matching 7 bases. J lost 1 base, V lost 4 bases, and 10 bases had no gene match. The CDR3 is 16 residues long. Looked up from germline, CDR1 is SGHRS and CDR2 is YFSETQ. The CDR3 region has the DNA TGCGCCAGCAGCGCCGCCCCGGGGACAGCGAACACTGAAGCTTTCTTT. Translating it yields CASSAAPGTANTEAFF.

The chain recombines TRBV12-3 or TRBV12-4 with TRBJ2-5; D uncertain. The CDR3 contains 11 residues. V was clipped by 2 bases and J by 2 bases, with 0 bases between them. The CDR3 DNA sequence: TGTGCCAGCAGTTTACAAGAGACCCAGTACTTC. Translation: CASSLQETQYF.

The chain links TRBV5-4 to TRBJ1-2; 9 bases fit TRBD1. The junction had 5 bases not matched to a gene; V was cut back by 4 bases and J by 4 bases. CDR1 and CDR2 from the germline V gene are SGHNT and YYREEE (reference sequence). The CDR3 contains 14 residues. The DNA for the CDR3 is TGTGCCAGCAGCCCGGACAGGGGAGTCTATGGCTACACCTTC. Amino acids: CASSPDRGVYGYTF.

The V gene is TRBV11-2, the J gene TRBJ2-7, with TRBD1 matching 7 bases. Germline V gene sequence: CDR1 SGHAT, CDR2 FQNNGV. After removal of 5 bases from V and 7 bases from J, the junction contained 8 bases not matched to a gene. The CDR3 covers 13 residues. The CDR3 loop is CASSGSDRAEQYF. Here the CDR3 DNA reads TGTGCCAGCAGCGGGAGCGACAGGGCTGAGCAGTACTTC. The variable domain in full, completed from reference TRBV11-2 and TRBJ2-7, reads EAGVAQSPRYKIIEKRQSVAFWCNPISGHATLYWYQQILGQGPKLLIQFQNNGVVDDSQLPKDRFSAERLKGVDSTLKIQPAKLEDSAVYLCASSGSDRAEQYFGPGTRLTVT.

V and J are TRBV27 and TRBJ2-3; D may be TRBD2 (6 bases). This CDR3 comprises 14 residues. V was cut by 7 bases and J by 1 base, with 12 bases left in between. Germline CDR1 and CDR2: MNHEY and SMNVEV (reference sequence). The CDR3, as DNA: TGTGCCAGCAAGGGCCCGGGGGGCACAGATACGCAGTATTTT. Translated: CASKGPGGTDTQYF.

This rearrangement joins TRBV6-5 to TRBJ1-5; a weak D match, TRBD1 (6 bases). From germline, CDR1 is MNHEY and CDR2 SVGAGI. The ends were cut back, 2 bases at V and 4 bases at J, with 6 bases in the middle. The CDR3 loop spans 13 amino acids. The CDR3 is CASSYQGNQPQHF. The CDR3 region has the DNA TGTGCCAGCAGTTACCAGGGGAATCAGCCCCAGCATTTT.

The rearrangement uses TRBV24-1 and TRBJ2-1; 9 nucleotides line up with TRBD2. The CDR3 has 15 amino acids. CDR1 is KGHDR and CDR2 is SFDVKD in the germline V gene. The J segment lost 2 bases and the V segment lost 10 bases, leaving 8 bases of the junction unmatched. The CDR3, as DNA: TGTGCCACAAGCCCAGCGGGAGGTACCTACAATGAGCAGTTCTTC. Its translation: CATSPAGGTYNEQFF.